These T cell receptor beta chains were read from a single sample in a study of control samples from healthy donors and cancer patients. Profiled with immunoSEQ multiplex PCR; TCRdb holds only in-frame clones, not every one. This sample has 130,000 or so clones, with around 94% found just once. Sequencing was done on a sample of PBMCs. These receptor sequences come from a man between 60 and 75 years old with colorectal cancer. Each CDR3 is given with its conserved first and last residue. The order of the fields is CDR3 length, clone size, V gene, J gene, D gene, CDR3 protein, CDR3 DNA. The D gene is left open where the match is weak. Not all rows give a size; the values are once, few, many and, for expanded clones, a class.

length: 16; size: NA; V: TRBV4-1; J: TRBJ1-1; D: NA; CDR3: CASSQEWGWRNTEAFF; DNA: TGCGCCAGCAGCCAAGAATGGGGCTGGCGGAACACTGAAGCTTTCTTT
length: 15; size: NA; V: TRBV18; J: TRBJ1-4; D: NA; CDR3: CASSKEGLKSEKLFF; DNA: TGTGCCAGCTCAAAAGAGGGGCTAAAATCTGAAAAACTGTTTTTT
length: 14; size: NA; V: TRBV5-4; J: TRBJ2-5; D: NA; CDR3: CASSLGAGQETQYF; DNA: TGTGCCAGCAGCTTGGGGGCAGGCCAAGAGACCCAGTACTTC
length: 14; size: NA; V: TRBV7-2; J: TRBJ1-1; D: NA; CDR3: CASSPTSLNTEAFF; DNA: TGTGCCAGCAGCCCAACGTCCCTGAACACTGAAGCTTTCTTT
length: 16; size: NA; V: TRBV2; J: TRBJ2-3; D: NA; CDR3: CASSPRTGGVTDTQYF; DNA: TGTGCCAGCAGTCCTAGGACAGGCGGGGTCACAGATACGCAGTATTTT
length: 15; size: NA; V: TRBV19; J: TRBJ2-7; D: TRBD1; CDR3: CASSPIRTGLFKQYF; DNA: TGTGCCAGTAGCCCGATCCGGACAGGGTTGTTCAAGCAGTACTTC
length: 15; size: NA; V: TRBV4-1; J: TRBJ2-7; D: TRBD1; CDR3: CASSPGQGALYEQYF; DNA: TGCGCCAGCAGCCCCGGACAGGGGGCGCTTTACGAGCAGTACTTC
length: 12; size: NA; V: TRBV6-5; J: TRBJ1-4; D: TRBD1; CDR3: CATQGAQEKLFF; DNA: TGTGCCACTCAGGGGGCTCAGGAAAAACTGTTTTTT
length: 17; size: NA; V: TRBV10-3; J: TRBJ2-3; D: TRBD2; CDR3: CAIRVGLAGGRTDTQYF; DNA: TGTGCCATCAGGGTTGGACTAGCGGGGGGAAGGACAGATACGCAGTATTTT
length: 17; size: NA; V: TRBV11-2; J: TRBJ2-7; D: TRBD1; CDR3: CASSFLDRGIPRYEQYF; DNA: TGTGCCAGCAGCTTCCTGGACAGGGGCATACCCCGATACGAGCAGTACTTC
length: 15; size: NA; V: TRBV5-1; J: TRBJ2-7; D: TRBD1; CDR3: CASSPGTGGSYEQYF; DNA: TGCGCCAGCAGCCCGGGGACAGGGGGAAGCTACGAGCAGTACTTC
length: 17; size: NA; V: TRBV9; J: TRBJ2-2; D: NA; CDR3: CASSAGRTTDLTGELFF; DNA: TGTGCCAGCAGCGCCGGACGAACCACCGACCTGACCGGGGAGCTGTTTTTT
length: 15; size: once; V: TRBV5-1; J: TRBJ2-5; D: NA; CDR3: CASSLDYLNQETQYF; DNA: TGCGCCAGCAGCTTGGACTACCTTAACCAAGAGACCCAGTACTTC
length: 15; size: few; V: TRBV24-1; J: TRBJ2-7; D: TRBD1; CDR3: CATSEAGTGAVEQYF; DNA: TGTGCCACCAGTGAGGCCGGGACAGGAGCGGTAGAGCAGTACTTC
length: 17; size: NA; V: TRBV2; J: TRBJ1-1; D: TRBD1; CDR3: CASSDVFSTGGGTEAFF; DNA: TGTGCCAGCAGTGACGTCTTCAGTACAGGGGGCGGCACTGAAGCTTTCTTT
length: 14; size: NA; V: TRBV2; J: TRBJ2-2; D: TRBD1; CDR3: CASSGTGYTGELFF; DNA: TGTGCCAGCAGCGGGACAGGGTACACCGGGGAGCTGTTTTTT
length: 14; size: NA; V: TRBV3-1/TRBV3-2; J: TRBJ1-1; D: NA; CDR3: CASSQVAQNTEAFF; DNA: TGTGCCAGCAGCCAAGTAGCACAGAACACTGAAGCTTTCTTT